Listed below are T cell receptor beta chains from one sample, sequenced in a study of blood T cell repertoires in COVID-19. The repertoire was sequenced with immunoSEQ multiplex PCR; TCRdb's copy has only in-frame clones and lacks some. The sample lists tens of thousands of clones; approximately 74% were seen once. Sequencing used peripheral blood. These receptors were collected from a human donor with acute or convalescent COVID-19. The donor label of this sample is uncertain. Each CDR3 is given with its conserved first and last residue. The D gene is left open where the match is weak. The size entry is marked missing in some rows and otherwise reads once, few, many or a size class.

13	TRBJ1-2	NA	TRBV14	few	CASSQRGGYGYTF	TGTGCCAGCAGCCAACGGGGGGGCTATGGCTACACCTTC
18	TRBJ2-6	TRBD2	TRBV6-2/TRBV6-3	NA	CASSYPGLAASGANVLTF	TGTGCCAGCAGTTACCCGGGACTAGCGGCCTCTGGGGCCAACGTCCTGACTTTC
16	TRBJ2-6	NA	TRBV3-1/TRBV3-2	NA	CASSQVRSSGANVLTF	TGTGCCAGCAGCCAAGTTCGGTCCTCTGGGGCCAACGTCCTGACTTTC
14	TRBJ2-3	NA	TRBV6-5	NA	CASMLGGSTDTQYF	TGTGCCAGCATGTTGGGGGGTTCCACAGATACGCAGTATTTT
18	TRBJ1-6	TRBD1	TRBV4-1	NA	CASSQDGGRGAQRSPLHF	TGCGCCAGCAGCCAAGATGGGGGCAGGGGGGCCCAGCGTTCACCCCTCCACTTT
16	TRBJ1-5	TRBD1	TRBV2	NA	CASSVDRGQSNQPQHF	TGTGCCAGCAGCGTGGACAGGGGGCAGAGCAATCAGCCCCAGCATTTT
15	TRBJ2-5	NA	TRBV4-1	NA	CASSQDGQAGETQYF	TGCGCCAGCAGCCAAGACGGGCAGGCGGGAGAGACCCAGTACTTC
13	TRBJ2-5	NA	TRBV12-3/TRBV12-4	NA	CASRKGERETQYF	TGTGCCAGCAGGAAGGGGGAACGAGAGACCCAGTACTTC
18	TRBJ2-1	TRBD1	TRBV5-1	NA	CASSFSGQGEGSYNEQFF	TGCGCCAGCAGCTTCTCGGGACAGGGAGAGGGGTCCTACAATGAGCAGTTCTTC
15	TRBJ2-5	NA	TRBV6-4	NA	CASSASPTSRETQYF	TGTGCCAGCAGTGCCTCACCTACCTCACGGGAGACCCAGTACTTC
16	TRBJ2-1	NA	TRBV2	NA	CASSNSGRSSYNEQFF	TGTGCCAGCAGTAATAGCGGCCGGAGCTCCTACAATGAGCAGTTCTTC
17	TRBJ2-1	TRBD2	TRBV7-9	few	CASSLDGLAARYNEQFF	TGTGCCAGCAGCTTAGACGGACTAGCGGCTCGGTACAATGAGCAGTTCTTC
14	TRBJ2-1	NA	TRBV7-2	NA	CASTTDRTYNEQFF	TGTGCCAGCACTACGGACAGAACCTACAATGAGCAGTTCTTC
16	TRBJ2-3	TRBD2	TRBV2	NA	CASRSALAGSTDTQYF	TGTGCCAGCAGGTCGGCACTAGCGGGGAGCACAGATACGCAGTATTTT
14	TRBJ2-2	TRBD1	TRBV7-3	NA	CASSLDRAAGELFF	TGTGCCAGCAGCCTGGACAGGGCGGCCGGGGAGCTGTTTTTT
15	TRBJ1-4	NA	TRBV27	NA	CASSLTGTGAEKLFF	TGTGCCAGCAGTTTGACCGGGACTGGCGCTGAAAAACTGTTTTTT
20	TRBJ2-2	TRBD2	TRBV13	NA	CASSLAPRGGLAGESGELFF	TGTGCCAGCAGCTTAGCACCCAGGGGAGGACTAGCGGGGGAAAGCGGGGAGCTGTTTTTT
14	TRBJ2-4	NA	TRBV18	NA	CASSPLAGENIQYF	TGTGCCAGCTCACCACTTGCAGGTGAAAACATTCAGTACTTC
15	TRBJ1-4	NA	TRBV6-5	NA	CASSYSGATNEKLFF	TGTGCCAGCAGTTACTCGGGGGCGACTAATGAAAAACTGTTTTTT
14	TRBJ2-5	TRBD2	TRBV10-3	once	CATRGTSGSETQYF	TGTGCCACCCGAGGGACTAGCGGGAGTGAGACCCAGTACTTC
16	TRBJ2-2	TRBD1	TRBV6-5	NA	CASSLGQGFSTGELFF	TGTGCCAGCAGTTTAGGACAGGGATTTTCCACCGGGGAGCTGTTTTTT
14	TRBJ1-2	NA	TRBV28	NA	CASSLALGSGGYTF	TGTGCCAGCAGTTTAGCTCTCGGGAGCGGTGGCTACACCTTC
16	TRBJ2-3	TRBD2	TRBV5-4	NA	CASSSGLAVGTDTQYF	TGTGCCAGCAGCTCCGGACTAGCGGTCGGCACAGATACGCAGTATTTT
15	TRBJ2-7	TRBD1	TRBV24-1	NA	CATSGGDRGIYEQYF	TGTGCCACCAGTGGCGGGGACAGGGGGATCTACGAGCAGTACTTC
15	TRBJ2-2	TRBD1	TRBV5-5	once	CASSLTGANTGELFF	TGTGCCAGCAGCTTGACAGGGGCTAACACCGGGGAGCTGTTTTTT